Reported below is one TCR beta chain. This specimen comes from a study of blood T cell repertoires in COVID-19. Study-level information: Sites in the United States, Italy and Spain provided acute and convalescent COVID-19 samples. Nucleic acid was either cDNA or gDNA, and it came from T cells, B-cell-depleted T cells, or PBMCs.

Per the authors' pipeline: The authors estimated nucleated cell counts from reference gene primer amplification. Clones were sequenced by immunoSEQ multiplex PCR, and TCRdb holds only the in-frame ones, with some missing. The V and J calls and clone size were taken over from that table, and D and trimming were inferred from the DNA. The sample lists 40,000 to 55,000 clones, 65% to 85% seen once, with less than 4.5% in the top ten. The CDR3 runs to 13 residues. V was trimmed by 11 bases and J by 6 bases, leaving 14 bases between them. Germline lookup yields CDR1 WNHNN and CDR2 SYGVQD (reference sequence).

The sequence was obtained from a man aged 50-59 years with active COVID-19. Sequencing input: peripheral blood. The rearrangement joins TRBV10-1 to TRBJ1-6; no clear D gene. Here the CDR3 DNA reads TGCGCCCGGGAAAGACCCCCTAATTCACCCCTCCACTTT. As protein: CARERPPNSPLHF.